This T cell receptor (beta chain) was observed in a study of molecular identifiers for immune sequencing clone quantification. The sorting of naive CD8 T cells used the CD8+CD4-CCR7+CD45RA+ phenotype. With 8 bases clipped from V and 6 bases from J, the junction kept 7 bases outside the gene matches. Germline V gives CDR1 MNHEY, CDR2 SVGEGT. This CDR3 has 12 residues. Bulk libraries came from a prior protocol with listed TCR primers. TCRdb re-called the PCR reads with MiXCR, one entry per CDR3 protein. The table records hundreds of thousands of distinct CDR3 sequences, about 20% of them present only once. This clonotype has a count of ten or more. The antigen is not known. Findings of the study overall: It was shown that clones above 20 RNA copies held over 98% of effector molecules, but under 1% in naive cells.

The sequencing input was naive CD8+ T cells from blood, with Jurkat cell RNA spiked in. Subset in this sample: FACS-sorted CD8+CD4-CCR7+CD45RA+ naive T cells. This chain connects TRBV6-2 or TRBV6-3 to TRBJ2-7, with 7 bases identical to TRBD2. The receptor comes from a human donor in good health. Some libraries in this study had Jurkat cell RNA spiked in. The CDR3 spells CASEGLDGEQYF. The CDR3 DNA sequence: TGTGCCAGCGAAGGACTAGACGGCGAGCAGTACTTC.